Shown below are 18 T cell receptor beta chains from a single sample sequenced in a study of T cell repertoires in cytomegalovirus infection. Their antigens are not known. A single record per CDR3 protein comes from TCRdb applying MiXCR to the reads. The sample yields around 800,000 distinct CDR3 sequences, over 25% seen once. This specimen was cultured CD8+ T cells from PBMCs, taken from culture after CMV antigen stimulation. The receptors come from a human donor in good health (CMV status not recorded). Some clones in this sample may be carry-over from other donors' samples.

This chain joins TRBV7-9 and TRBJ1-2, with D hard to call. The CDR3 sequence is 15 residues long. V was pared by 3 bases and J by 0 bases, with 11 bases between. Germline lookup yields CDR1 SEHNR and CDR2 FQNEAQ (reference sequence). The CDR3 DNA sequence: TGTGCCAGCAGCTTCGACGGGGTACCTAACTATGGCTACACCTTC. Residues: CASSFDGVPNYGYTF.

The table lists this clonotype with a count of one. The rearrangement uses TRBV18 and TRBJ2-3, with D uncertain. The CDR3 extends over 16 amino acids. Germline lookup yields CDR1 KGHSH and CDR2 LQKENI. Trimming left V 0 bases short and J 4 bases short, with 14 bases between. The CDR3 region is CASSPPVQFLADTQYF. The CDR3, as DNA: TGTGCCAGCTCACCACCGGTCCAATTCCTAGCAGATACGCAGTATTTT.

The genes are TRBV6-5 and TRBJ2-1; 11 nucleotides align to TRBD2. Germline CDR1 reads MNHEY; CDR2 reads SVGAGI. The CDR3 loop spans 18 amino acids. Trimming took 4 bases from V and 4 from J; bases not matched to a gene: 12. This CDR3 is CASSSASTSGGQYNEQFF. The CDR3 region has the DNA TGTGCCAGCAGTTCCGCCTCCACTAGCGGGGGACAGTACAATGAGCAGTTCTTC.

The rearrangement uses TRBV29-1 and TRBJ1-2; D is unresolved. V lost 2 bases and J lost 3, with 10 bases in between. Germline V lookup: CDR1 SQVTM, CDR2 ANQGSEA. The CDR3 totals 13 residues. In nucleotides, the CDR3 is TGCAGCGTTGAATTGGGGAACGACTATGGCTACACCTTC. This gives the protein CSVELGNDYGYTF.

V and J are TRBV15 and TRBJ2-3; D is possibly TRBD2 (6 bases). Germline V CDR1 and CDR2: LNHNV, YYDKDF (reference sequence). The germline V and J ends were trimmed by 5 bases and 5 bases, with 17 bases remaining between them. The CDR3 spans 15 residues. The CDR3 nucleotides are TGTGCCACCAGCCCCCGGGGGTCAGGCATAGATACGCAGTATTTT. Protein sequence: CATSPRGSGIDTQYF. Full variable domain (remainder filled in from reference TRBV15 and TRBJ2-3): DAMVIQNPRYQVTQFGKPVTLSCSQTLNHNVMYWYQQKSSQAPKLLFHYYDKDFNNEADTPDNFQSRRPNTSFCFLDIRSPGLGDTAMYLCATSPRGSGIDTQYFGPGTRLTVL.

CDR3 coding DNA: TGCGCCAGCAGCCAAGGAAGGTCCGTGGAGACCCAGTACTTC. Protein: CASSQGRSVETQYF. This chain joins TRBV4-1 and TRBJ2-5; D unclear. The CDR3 has 14 amino acids. Germline V gene lookup returns CDR1 MGHRA and CDR2 YSYEKL. The V gene lost 1 base and the J gene lost 5 bases, with 11 bases spanning the gap.

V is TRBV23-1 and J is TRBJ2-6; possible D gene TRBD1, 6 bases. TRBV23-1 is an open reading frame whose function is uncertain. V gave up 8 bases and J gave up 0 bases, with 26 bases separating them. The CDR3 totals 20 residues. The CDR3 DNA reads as TGCGCCAGCTCAGTCAAAAGGGAGACAGGTTATATCTCTGGGGCCAACGTCCTGACTTTC. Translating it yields CASSVKRETGYISGANVLTF.

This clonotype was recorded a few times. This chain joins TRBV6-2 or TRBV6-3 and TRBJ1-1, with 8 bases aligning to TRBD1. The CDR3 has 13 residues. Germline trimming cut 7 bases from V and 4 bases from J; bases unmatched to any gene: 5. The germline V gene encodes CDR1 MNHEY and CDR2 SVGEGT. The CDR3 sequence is CASTLTGATEAFF. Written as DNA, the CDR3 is TGTGCCAGCACCTTGACAGGGGCCACTGAAGCTTTCTTT.

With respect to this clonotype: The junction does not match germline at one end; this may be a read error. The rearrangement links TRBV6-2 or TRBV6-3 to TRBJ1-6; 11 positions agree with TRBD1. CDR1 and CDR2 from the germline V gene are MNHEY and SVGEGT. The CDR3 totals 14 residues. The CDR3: CTSSPGTGGSPLHF. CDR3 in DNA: TGTACCAGCAGTCCCGGGACAGGGGGATCACCCCTCCACTTT.

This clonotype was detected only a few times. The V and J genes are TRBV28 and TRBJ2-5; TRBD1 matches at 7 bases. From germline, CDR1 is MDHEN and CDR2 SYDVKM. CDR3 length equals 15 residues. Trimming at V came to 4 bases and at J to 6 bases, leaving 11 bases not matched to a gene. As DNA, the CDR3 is TGTGCCAGCAGTTGGAACCCAGACAGGGCCAAGACCCAGTACTTC. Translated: CASSWNPDRAKTQYF.

The chain's CDR3 is CASSQGLGQGYNEQFF. CDR3 bases: TGCGCCAGCAGCCAAGGCCTCGGACAGGGATACAATGAGCAGTTCTTC. The chain combines TRBV4-1 with TRBJ2-1, with TRBD1 matching over 8 bases. The CDR3 runs 16 residues. J was trimmed by 4 bases and V by 1 base; bases with no gene match: 6. Germline V gene sequence: CDR1 MGHRA, CDR2 YSYEKL.

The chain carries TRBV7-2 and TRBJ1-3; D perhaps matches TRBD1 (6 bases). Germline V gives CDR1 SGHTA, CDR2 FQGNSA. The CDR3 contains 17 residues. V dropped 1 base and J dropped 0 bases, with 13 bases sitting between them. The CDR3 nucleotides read TGTGCCAGCAGCTTAGGGGGGGCCATGAGCTCTGGAAACACCATATATTTT. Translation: CASSLGGAMSSGNTIYF.

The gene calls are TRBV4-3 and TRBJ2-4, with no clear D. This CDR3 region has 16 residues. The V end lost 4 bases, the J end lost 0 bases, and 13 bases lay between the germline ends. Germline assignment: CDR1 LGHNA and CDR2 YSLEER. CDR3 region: CASSRTETLAKNIQYF. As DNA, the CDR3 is TGCGCCAGCAGCCGAACAGAGACCCTAGCCAAAAACATTCAGTACTTC.

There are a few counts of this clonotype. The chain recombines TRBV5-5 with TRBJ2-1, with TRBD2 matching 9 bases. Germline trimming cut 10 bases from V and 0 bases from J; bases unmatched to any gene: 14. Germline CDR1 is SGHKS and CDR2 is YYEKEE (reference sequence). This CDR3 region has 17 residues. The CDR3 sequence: CAVSSGGPQSSYNEQFF. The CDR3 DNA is TGTGCCGTGTCGAGCGGGGGGCCCCAGAGCTCCTACAATGAGCAGTTCTTC.

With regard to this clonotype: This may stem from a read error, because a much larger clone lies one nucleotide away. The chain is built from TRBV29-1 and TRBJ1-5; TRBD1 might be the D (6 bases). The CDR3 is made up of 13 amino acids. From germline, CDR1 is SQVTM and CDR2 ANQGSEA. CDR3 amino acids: CSVSTGHNRPQHF. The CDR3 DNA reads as TGCAGCGTTTCTACAGGGCACAATCGGCCCCAGCATTTT.

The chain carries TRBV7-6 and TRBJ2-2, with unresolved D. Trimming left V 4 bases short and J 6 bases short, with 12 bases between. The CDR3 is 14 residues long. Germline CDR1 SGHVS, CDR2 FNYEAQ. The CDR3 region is CASSYPDGSGELFF. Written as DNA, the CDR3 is TGTGCCAGCAGCTATCCGGACGGCTCCGGGGAGCTGTTTTTT.

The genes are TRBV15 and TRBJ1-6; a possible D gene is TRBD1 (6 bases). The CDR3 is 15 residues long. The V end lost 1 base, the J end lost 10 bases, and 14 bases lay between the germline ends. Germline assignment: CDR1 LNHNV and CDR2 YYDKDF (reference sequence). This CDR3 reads CATSRAHRVASPLHF. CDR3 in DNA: TGTGCCACCAGCAGAGCCCACAGGGTAGCCTCACCCCTCCACTTT.

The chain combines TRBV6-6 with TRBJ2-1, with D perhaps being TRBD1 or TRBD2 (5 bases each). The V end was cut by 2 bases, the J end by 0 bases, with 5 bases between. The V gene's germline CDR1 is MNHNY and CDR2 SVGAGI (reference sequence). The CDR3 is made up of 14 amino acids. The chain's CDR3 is CASSYGTSYNEQFF. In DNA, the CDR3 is TGTGCCAGCAGTTACGGGACCTCCTACAATGAGCAGTTCTTC.